The 28 T cell receptor beta chains below come from one sample, sequenced in a study of cytomegalovirus exposure and HLA in healthy donors. Data came from immunoSEQ multiplex PCR; TCRdb stores just in-frame clones and leaves some out. The profile covers about 220,000 clones, with approximately 83% appearing a single time and over 12% taken by the ten largest. Sample: PBMCs. The source of these receptors is a woman aged 25 to 39 in good health and CMV-seropositive.

The rearrangement links TRBV7-9 to TRBJ2-5, with TRBD1 identical over 8 bases. Germline CDR1 is SEHNR and CDR2 is FQNEAQ (reference sequence). J gave up 1 base and V 1 base, and 5 bases lay outside the gene matches. The CDR3 spans 16 residues. The CDR3 sequence: CASSLGVGQGQETQYF. DNA of the CDR3: TGTGCCAGCAGCTTAGGGGTTGGACAGGGCCAAGAGACCCAGTACTTC.

CDR3 loop: CASSLIRTSGRDTQYF. CDR3 nucleotide sequence: TGTGCCAGCAGTTTAATAAGGACTAGCGGGAGGGATACGCAGTATTTT. The chain carries TRBV6-5 and TRBJ2-3; 14 nucleotides align to TRBD2. The CDR3 loop spans 16 amino acids. With 4 bases clipped from V and 6 bases from J, the junction kept 6 bases outside the gene matches. The germline gives CDR1 MNHEY, CDR2 SVGAGI.

The chain's CDR3 is CASSDYTSGIDEQFF. Here the CDR3 DNA reads TGTGCCAGCAGTGACTATACTAGCGGGATAGATGAGCAGTTCTTC. This chain joins TRBV6-4 and TRBJ2-1; 10 bases fit TRBD2. This CDR3 has 15 amino acids. The J segment lost 8 bases and the V segment lost 1 base, leaving 5 bases of the junction unmatched. CDR1 and CDR2 (germline): MRHNA, SNTAGT.

The chain couples TRBV7-9 to TRBJ1-2; possibly TRBD1 for D (5 bases). The CDR3 covers 15 residues. V was cut by 4 bases and J by 0 bases, with 12 bases left in between. In germline, CDR1 is SEHNR, CDR2 FQNEAQ (reference sequence). The CDR3 protein is CASSYWGTTNYGYTF. The CDR3 bases are TGTGCCAGCAGCTATTGGGGGACTACTAACTATGGCTACACCTTC. Full variable domain (remainder filled in from reference TRBV7-9 and TRBJ1-2): DTGVSQNPRHKITKRGQNVTFRCDPISEHNRLYWYRQTLGQGPEFLTYFQNEAQLEKSRLLSDRFSAERPKGSFSTLEIQRTEQGDSAMYLCASSYWGTTNYGYTFGSGTRLTVV.

The chain uses TRBV19 and TRBJ2-1, with 7 bases matching TRBD1. The ends lost 7 bases at V and 8 bases at J; junction bases unmatched: 8. Germline assignment: CDR1 LNHDA and CDR2 SQIVND (reference sequence). This CDR3 has 13 amino acids. Here the CDR3 DNA reads TGTGCCAGTATGACAGGGAATAGGTATGAGCAGTTCTTC. Encoded protein: CASMTGNRYEQFF.

The V gene is TRBV5-4, the J gene TRBJ1-2; 8 bases match TRBD1. Looked up from germline, CDR1 is SGHNT and CDR2 is YYREEE (reference sequence). After removal of 4 bases from V and 5 bases from J, the junction contained 4 bases not matched to a gene. CDR3 size: 13 residues. The CDR3 region has the DNA TGTGCCAGCAGCATCGGACAGGGTTATGGCTACACCTTC. It specifies CASSIGQGYGYTF.

This chain joins TRBV19 and TRBJ1-1; maybe TRBD1 (5 bases). Trimming shortened V by 7 bases and J by 7 bases, and 22 bases separated the two germline ends. Germline V CDR1 and CDR2: LNHDA, SQIVND (reference sequence). This CDR3 is 15 amino acids long. The CDR3 sequence: CASNTESNRDFEAFF. In nucleotides, the CDR3 is TGTGCCAGTAATACTGAATCTAATCGGGACTTTGAAGCTTTCTTT.

This clone was detected a few times. V gene TRBV30 combines with J gene TRBJ2-3; TRBD2 matches 12 bases. The CDR3 has 14 amino acids. Germline CDR1 and CDR2: GTSNPN and SVGIG (reference sequence). J lost 4 bases, V lost 5 bases, and 4 bases had no gene match. CDR3 DNA sequence: TGTGCCTGGGGTCCTAGCGGGAGGGCAGATACGCAGTATTTT. Amino acid sequence: CAWGPSGRADTQYF.

Here the CDR3 DNA reads TGTGCCAGCAGCTCTCTCCCGCCAGGTTTCAACTCCTACGAGCAGTACTTC. Encoded protein: CASSSLPPGFNSYEQYF. The rearrangement joins TRBV11-3 to TRBJ2-7; D not resolved. The CDR3 runs to 17 residues. V was shortened by 4 bases and J by 0 bases, with 19 bases between the two germline ends. Per the germline V gene, CDR1 is SGHNT and CDR2 is YENEEA. Complete variable domain (other parts from reference TRBV11-3 and TRBJ2-7): EAGVVQSPRYKIIEKKQPVAFWCNPISGHNTLYWYLQNLGQGPELLIRYENEEAVDDSQLPKDRFSAERLKGVDSTLKIQPAELGDSAVYLCASSSLPPGFNSYEQYFGPGTRLTVT.

V gene TRBV27 combines with J gene TRBJ1-2; D remains ambiguous. The germline CDR1 and CDR2 sequences are MNHEY and SMNVEV (reference sequence). Trimming stripped 0 bases from V and 7 bases from J, with 6 bases between. The CDR3 length is 12 residues. This CDR3 reads CASSLSGGGYTF. The DNA for the CDR3 is TGTGCCAGCAGTTTATCAGGCGGTGGCTACACCTTC.

V and J are TRBV7-9 and TRBJ2-1; the D is unclear. Germline CDR1 and CDR2: SEHNR and FQNEAQ (reference sequence). CDR3 length: 16 amino acids. The V end lost 4 bases, the J end lost 0 bases, and 13 bases lay between the germline ends. CDR3 residues: CASSSVRISSYNEQFF. In DNA, the CDR3 is TGTGCCAGCAGCTCCGTCCGGATTAGCTCCTACAATGAGCAGTTCTTC.

The chain has TRBV11-3 and TRBJ2-1; either TRBD1 or TRBD2 may fit D (5 bases each). The V gene lost 5 bases and the J gene lost 8 bases, with 16 bases spanning the gap. Per germline, CDR1 SGHNT and CDR2 YENEEA. The CDR3 has 14 residues. The CDR3 loop reads CASSTGTLIDEQFF. The CDR3, as DNA: TGTGCCAGCAGCACCGGGACCTTAATCGATGAGCAGTTCTTC.

The V and J genes are TRBV27 and TRBJ1-5, with TRBD1 matching over 8 bases. The CDR3 contains 17 residues. Germline lookup yields CDR1 MNHEY and CDR2 SMNVEV (reference sequence). V shed 3 bases and J 0 bases; nucleotides not matched to a gene: 7. The CDR3 reads CASSFRGRGHSNQPQHF. The CDR3 DNA sequence: TGTGCCAGCAGTTTCAGAGGCAGGGGGCATAGCAATCAGCCCCAGCATTTT.

On this clone: This sample includes further DNA sequences coding for the same CDR3. V is TRBV5-1 and J is TRBJ2-1; no definite D call. CDR1 and CDR2 (germline): SGHRS, YFSETQ. The CDR3 sequence is 14 residues long. The V and J ends lost 0 bases and 4 bases respectively, with 8 bases between them. The CDR3 reads CASSLATSYNEQFF. In DNA, the CDR3 is TGCGCCAGCAGCTTGGCGACTTCTTACAATGAGCAGTTCTTC.

The rearrangement uses TRBV28 and TRBJ1-1; D is unclear. The germline gives CDR1 MDHEN, CDR2 SYDVKM. This CDR3 has 15 residues. V lost 0 bases, J lost 2 bases, and 10 bases lay in between. CDR3 residues: CASSLWSGTNTEAFF. As DNA, the CDR3 is TGTGCCAGCAGTTTATGGTCGGGAACAAACACTGAAGCTTTCTTT.

The chain has TRBV6-6 and TRBJ1-5, with D tentatively TRBD1 (6 bases). This CDR3 has 16 amino acids. The V gene's germline CDR1 is MNHNY and CDR2 SVGAGI (reference sequence). The V end was cut by 7 bases, the J end by 2 bases, with 18 bases between. CDR3 protein: CASTLYPTGGNQPQHF. The CDR3 DNA reads as TGTGCCAGCACCCTTTATCCGACAGGTGGCAATCAGCCCCAGCATTTT.

This chain connects TRBV7-8 to TRBJ2-5; no clear D gene. The CDR3 length is 13 residues. The ends were cut back, 1 base at V and 5 bases at J, with 8 bases in the middle. Germline-derived CDR1 and CDR2 are SGHVS and FQNEAQ. CDR3 sequence: CASSLGLEETQYF. DNA for the CDR3: TGTGCCAGCAGCTTAGGGCTAGAGGAGACCCAGTACTTC.

This clone was counted a few times. This rearrangement joins TRBV27 to TRBJ2-1, with D perhaps assigned TRBD1 or TRBD2 (6 bases each). V was trimmed by 1 base and J by 4 bases, leaving 14 bases between them. The CDR3 runs 16 residues. Germline CDR1 MNHEY, CDR2 SMNVEV (reference sequence). CDR3 bases: TGTGCCAGCAGTTTATTACCGGGGGCTAGGTACAATGAGCAGTTCTTC. Translating it yields CASSLLPGARYNEQFF.

The chain employs TRBV11-3 and TRBJ2-1; a possible D gene is TRBD2 (7 bases). Trimming removed 4 bases from V and 0 bases from J, with 19 bases in between. CDR3 size: 18 residues. The germline gives CDR1 SGHNT, CDR2 YENEEA. CDR3 amino acids: CASSSPGGLTSSYNEQFF. CDR3 sequence (DNA): TGTGCCAGCAGCTCCCCCGGGGGGCTAACCAGCTCCTACAATGAGCAGTTCTTC.

This rearrangement joins TRBV9 to TRBJ1-1, with unresolved D. Germline CDR1 and CDR2: SGDLS and YYNGEE. The CDR3 contains 17 residues. Trimming pared 2 bases from V and 4 bases from J, leaving 21 bases between. CDR3 DNA sequence: TGTGCCAGCAGCGTCTCACCTAAGCGGGAAACGAGCACTGAAGCTTTCTTT. It codes for CASSVSPKRETSTEAFF. Drawing the rest from reference TRBV9 and TRBJ1-1, the complete variable domain is DSGVTQTPKHLITATGQRVTLRCSPRSGDLSVYWYQQSLDQGLQFLIQYYNGEERAKGNILERFSAQQFPDLHSELNLSSLELGDSALYFCASSVSPKRETSTEAFFGQGTRLTVV.

The V gene is TRBV14, the J gene TRBJ2-7; D is uncertain. The V end was cut by 2 bases, the J end by 2 bases, with 1 base between. CDR1 SGHDN and CDR2 FVKESK come from the germline V gene. This CDR3 region has 11 residues. The chain's CDR3 is CASSQTYEQYF. For the CDR3, the DNA is TGTGCCAGCAGCCAAACCTACGAGCAGTACTTC.

The rearrangement links TRBV7-8 to TRBJ2-2, with a tentative D call TRBD2 (5 bases). The V end was cut by 11 bases, the J end by 0 bases, with 13 bases between. The CDR3 has 14 residues. Looked up from germline, CDR1 is SGHVS and CDR2 is FQNEAQ. The chain's CDR3 is CAESRDSNTGELFF. In DNA, the CDR3 is TGTGCCGAATCGAGGGATTCGAACACCGGGGAGCTGTTTTTT.

J is TRBJ2-3 and V is TRBV10-2; 9 bases are a match to TRBD2. With 5 bases clipped from V and 4 bases from J, the junction kept 7 bases outside the gene matches. The CDR3 loop spans 15 amino acids. Per germline, CDR1 WSHSY and CDR2 SAAADI. In DNA, the CDR3 is TGCGCCAGCAGTTCACTAGCGGGCCGCTCAGATACGCAGTATTTT. Protein product: CASSSLAGRSDTQYF.

Concerning this clone itself: A much bigger clone sits one base away, suggesting this may be a read error. The V call is TRBV11-2, the J call TRBJ1-2; D might be TRBD1 (5 bases). CDR1 and CDR2 from the germline V gene are SGHAT and FQNNGV. CDR3 length equals 14 residues. CDR3 protein: CTSSLDPGSGGYTF. CDR3 in DNA: TGTACCAGCAGCTTAGACCCAGGGAGCGGTGGCTACACCTTC.

DNA for the CDR3: TGTGCCAGCAGTTCCGCCCTTACTGAAGCTTTCTTT. It translates to CASSSALTEAFF. This rearrangement joins TRBV27 to TRBJ1-1; D remains ambiguous. Germline assignment: CDR1 MNHEY and CDR2 SMNVEV (reference sequence). CDR3 length: 12 amino acids. V was shortened by 4 bases and J by 5 bases, with 8 bases between the two germline ends.

The chain combines TRBV2 with TRBJ2-5, with 7 bases fitting TRBD1. From germline, CDR1 is SNHLY and CDR2 FYNNEI. There are 16 residues in the CDR3. V lost 5 bases and J lost 4; bases outside the gene matches: 13. CDR3 bases: TGTGCCAGCAGTCCCGGGACAGCCCTAAAGGGAGAGACCCAGTACTTC. It is translated as CASSPGTALKGETQYF.

This chain connects TRBV7-9 to TRBJ2-7; perhaps TRBD1 as D (7 bases). The length of the CDR3 is 12 residues. Trimming stripped 5 bases from V and 7 bases from J, with 12 bases between. The germline CDR1 and CDR2 sequences are SEHNR and FQNEAQ (reference sequence). Here the CDR3 reads CASSPGGFEQYF. CDR3 DNA sequence: TGTGCCAGCAGCCCAGGGGGGTTTGAGCAGTACTTC.

The rearrangement links TRBV2 to TRBJ2-5; a possible D gene is TRBD2 (5 bases). Germline V gene data show CDR1 as SNHLY and CDR2 as FYNNEI. CDR3 size: 11 residues. Trimming stripped 8 bases from V and 5 bases from J, with 9 bases between. The CDR3 region is CASGLGETQYF. CDR3 DNA: TGTGCCAGCGGACTTGGGGAGACCCAGTACTTC.